This T cell receptor beta chain was identified during a study of regulatory T cells in long-lasting Graves disease. This clonotype was seen ten or more times. Arm-PCR of CDR3 regions and iRepertoire HTBI primers were the basis on which TCR beta libraries were built. TCRdb recomputed calls from the multiplex PCR reads with MiXCR, one row per CDR3 protein. The sample has a few hundred thousand distinct CDR3 sequences, 23% seen once. Noted time point: persistent/refractory GD, antithyroid drugs over 5 years with positive TRAb. RNA isolated from PBMCs was used to make the TCR library. Patients hailed from an endocrinology department in Xi'an, China. The CDR3 length is 12 residues. CDR1 DFQATT and CDR2 SNEGSKA come from the germline V gene (reference sequence).

The source of this sequence is a woman aged 40 to 50 with Graves disease. This chain connects TRBV20-1 to TRBJ1-1; no clear D gene. This sample comprised peripheral blood mononuclear cells (PBMCs), obtained when the disease was refractory, from a patient treated with antithyroid drugs. The CDR3 region has the DNA TGCAGCGCAACTCGGGTGAACACTGAAGCTTTCTTT. It is translated as CSATRVNTEAFF.